What follows is one T cell receptor (beta chain) and its context. These data are taken from a study of blood T cell repertoires in COVID-19. J gave up 5 bases and V 3 bases, and 8 bases lay outside the gene matches. CDR1 and CDR2 (germline): KGHSH, LQKENI. The CDR3 spans 15 residues. Assay used: immunoSEQ multiplex PCR; TCRdb lists only in-frame clones, some missing. The table shows some 170,000 clones, with about 75% occurring only once. Sequenced input: peripheral blood. This receptor was obtained from a woman in her 70s with acute or convalescent COVID-19. The chain has TRBV18 and TRBJ2-5; 8 bases agree with TRBD2. The CDR3 protein is CASSPSYPGGETQYF. In DNA, the CDR3 is TGTGCCAGCTCACCTTCCTACCCGGGAGGGGAGACCCAGTACTTC.